A single sample gave rise to the 2 T cell receptor beta chains below, sequenced in a study of siplizumab effects on memory and regulatory T cells (dated by TCRdb to 2018 to 2020). The library relied on the immunoSEQ multiplex PCR assay. The table was pulled from immuneACCESS by TCRdb, which kept in-frame rearrangements only. Such tables lose some clones; where checked, under half of the loss comes from unresolved V genes, and the rest has no known cause. This sample has about 64,000 clones in its table, and about 96% of those were observed once. The ten largest account for 0.095% of the sample. The sample was naive CD8+ T cells sorted from blood. The sample's cell subset or site label, decoded: unstimulated naive T cells. These TCRs come from a human donor in good health.

This chain connects TRBV5-4 to TRBJ2-7; unclear D gene. The CDR3 spans 13 residues. The germline V gene encodes CDR1 SGHNT and CDR2 YYREEE (reference sequence). With 2 bases removed from V and 6 bases from J, the gap between germline ends came to 12 bases. CDR3 in amino acids: CASSFGRPSEQYF. Written as DNA, the CDR3 is TGTGCCAGCAGCTTTGGGCGGCCCTCCGAGCAGTACTTC. The complete variable domain, with remaining parts taken from reference TRBV5-4 and TRBJ2-7, reads ETGVTQSPTHLIKTRGQQVTLRCSSQSGHNTVSWYQQALGQGPQFIFQYYREEENGRGNFPPRFSGLQFPNYSSELNVNALELDDSALYLCASSFGRPSEQYFGPGTRLTVT.

The rearrangement uses TRBV7-6 and TRBJ2-1, with D hard to call. The CDR3 length is 13 residues. Per the germline V gene, CDR1 is SGHVS and CDR2 is FNYEAQ. Trimming shortened V by 5 bases and J by 8 bases, and 13 bases separated the two germline ends. The CDR3 loop is CASSPPGGDEQFF. The CDR3 bases are TGTGCCAGCAGCCCCCCCGGCGGCGATGAGCAGTTCTTC.